The rows below give T cell receptor beta chains drawn from one sample of a study of blood T cell repertoires in COVID-19. Some clones are missing from TCRdb's copy, which holds only in-frame ones; the method was immunoSEQ multiplex PCR. The data show about 370,000 clones, 80% to 90% seen once. The sequenced sample consisted of PBMCs or T cells enriched from blood (not recorded which). These receptor sequences come from a man in his late teens or twenties who had recovered from COVID-19. The CDR3 runs from the conserved cysteine through the conserved F or W. D genes are given only for firm matches. Clone size is given for some rows only: seen once, a few or many times, or a class if the clone is expanded.

cdr3_aa: CASSLRGQEEAFF
cdr3_nt: TGTGCCAGCAGCTTACGAGGGCAGGAAGAAGCTTTCTTT
v_call: TRBV7-9
j_call: TRBJ1-1
d_call: .
clone_size: once

cdr3_aa: CASSLSGSGNTIYF
cdr3_nt: TGTGCCAGCAGCTTGTCCGGCTCTGGAAACACCATATATTTT
v_call: TRBV7-3
j_call: TRBJ1-3
d_call: .
clone_size: .

cdr3_aa: CASSSPAGGISTDTQYF
cdr3_nt: TGTGCCAGCAGCTCCCCGGCCGGGGGTATAAGCACAGATACGCAGTATTTT
v_call: TRBV11-2
j_call: TRBJ2-3
d_call: .
clone_size: .

cdr3_aa: CASNRPSGDTDTQYF
cdr3_nt: TGTGCCAGCAACCGACCTAGCGGAGACACAGATACGCAGTATTTT
v_call: TRBV28
j_call: TRBJ2-3
d_call: TRBD2
clone_size: .

cdr3_aa: CASSGGEAVYSEKLFF
cdr3_nt: TGCGCCAGCAGCGGGGGGGAGGCTGTTTACTCTGAAAAACTGTTTTTT
v_call: TRBV5-1
j_call: TRBJ1-4
d_call: .
clone_size: .

cdr3_aa: CASSPRQGTNEKLFF
cdr3_nt: TGTGCCAGCAGCCCCCGACAGGGTACTAATGAAAAACTGTTTTTT
v_call: TRBV7-8
j_call: TRBJ1-4
d_call: TRBD1
clone_size: .

cdr3_aa: CASSYSTAQETQYF
cdr3_nt: TGTGCCAGCAGTTACTCGACAGCCCAAGAGACCCAGTACTTC
v_call: TRBV6-5
j_call: TRBJ2-5
d_call: .
clone_size: once

cdr3_aa: CASSYRDYSPLHF
cdr3_nt: TGTGCCAGCAGTTATCGCGATTATTCACCCCTCCACTTT
v_call: TRBV27
j_call: TRBJ1-6
d_call: .
clone_size: .

cdr3_aa: CASSETGGPDTQYF
cdr3_nt: TGTGCCAGCAGTGAGACAGGGGGCCCAGATACGCAGTATTTT
v_call: TRBV6-1
j_call: TRBJ2-3
d_call: TRBD1
clone_size: .

cdr3_aa: CASSGGTGREGYGYTF
cdr3_nt: TGTGCCAGCAGCGGGGGGACAGGGCGTGAGGGCTATGGCTACACCTTC
v_call: TRBV9
j_call: TRBJ1-2
d_call: TRBD1
clone_size: .

cdr3_aa: CAISESGGLPVHEQYF
cdr3_nt: TGTGCCATCAGTGAGTCGGGGGGACTACCCGTTCACGAGCAGTACTTC
v_call: TRBV10-3
j_call: TRBJ2-7
d_call: TRBD2
clone_size: .

cdr3_aa: CASSPYRDRVNEQYF
cdr3_nt: TGTGCCAGCAGCCCTTACCGGGACAGGGTCAACGAGCAGTACTTC
v_call: TRBV3-1/TRBV3-2
j_call: TRBJ2-7
d_call: TRBD1
clone_size: .

cdr3_aa: CASSLVLAGGLSEQFF
cdr3_nt: TGTGCCAGCAGCTTAGTCCTAGCGGGAGGGCTGAGTGAGCAGTTCTTC
v_call: TRBV7-6
j_call: TRBJ2-1
d_call: TRBD2
clone_size: .

cdr3_aa: CASSSGRGNTEAFF
cdr3_nt: TGTGCCAGCAGCTCAGGACGGGGGAACACTGAAGCTTTCTTT
v_call: TRBV11-1
j_call: TRBJ1-1
d_call: .
clone_size: few

cdr3_aa: CASRTGVIQPQHF
cdr3_nt: TGTGCCAGTAGGACAGGGGTGATTCAGCCCCAGCATTTT
v_call: TRBV19
j_call: TRBJ1-5
d_call: TRBD1
clone_size: .

cdr3_aa: CASSPGLTAYEQYF
cdr3_nt: TGTGCCAGTAGTCCCGGACTTACCGCCTACGAGCAGTACTTC
v_call: TRBV19
j_call: TRBJ2-7
d_call: .
clone_size: .

cdr3_aa: CASSQDDRGGDTGELFF
cdr3_nt: TGCGCCAGCAGCCAAGATGACAGGGGGGGAGACACCGGGGAGCTGTTTTTT
v_call: TRBV4-1
j_call: TRBJ2-2
d_call: TRBD1
clone_size: .

cdr3_aa: CASSLAGGYYEQYF
cdr3_nt: TGCGCCAGCAGCCTTGCGGGGGGGTATTACGAGCAGTACTTC
v_call: TRBV5-1
j_call: TRBJ2-7
d_call: TRBD2
clone_size: .

cdr3_aa: CASGLVQGNVITEAFF
cdr3_nt: TGTGCTAGTGGTTTGGTACAGGGGAATGTTATAACTGAAGCTTTCTTT
v_call: TRBV12-5
j_call: TRBJ1-1
d_call: TRBD1
clone_size: .

cdr3_aa: CASSLDPGTGRGYTF
cdr3_nt: TGTGCCAGCAGCTTAGACCCCGGGACAGGGAGAGGCTACACCTTC
v_call: TRBV7-6
j_call: TRBJ1-2
d_call: TRBD1
clone_size: .

cdr3_aa: CASSWTGLNEKLFF
cdr3_nt: TGTGCCAGTAGTTGGACAGGTTTAAATGAAAAACTGTTTTTT
v_call: TRBV19
j_call: TRBJ1-4
d_call: TRBD1
clone_size: .

cdr3_aa: CASSPQEGQGSYEQYF
cdr3_nt: TGTGCCAGCAGCCCACAAGAGGGACAGGGATCCTACGAGCAGTACTTC
v_call: TRBV3-1/TRBV3-2
j_call: TRBJ2-7
d_call: TRBD1
clone_size: .

cdr3_aa: CASSGPGTGATEAFF
cdr3_nt: TGTGCCAGCAGCGGTCCCGGGACAGGGGCAACTGAAGCTTTCTTT
v_call: TRBV9
j_call: TRBJ1-1
d_call: TRBD1
clone_size: .

cdr3_aa: CASRQGEKLFF
cdr3_nt: TGTGCCAGCAGACAGGGTGAAAAACTGTTTTTT
v_call: TRBV27
j_call: TRBJ1-4
d_call: .
clone_size: once

cdr3_aa: CASSLVGGREQPQHF
cdr3_nt: TGTGCCAGCAGTCTAGTCGGGGGGCGAGAACAGCCCCAGCATTTT
v_call: TRBV27
j_call: TRBJ1-5
d_call: .
clone_size: .

cdr3_aa: CASSLQGARNTIYF
cdr3_nt: TGTGCCAGCAGTTTACAGGGGGCTAGAAACACCATATATTTT
v_call: TRBV28
j_call: TRBJ1-3
d_call: TRBD1
clone_size: .

cdr3_aa: CASTPTGPTEKLFF
cdr3_nt: TGTGCCAGCACCCCGACAGGGCCCACCGAAAAACTGTTTTTT
v_call: TRBV3-1/TRBV3-2
j_call: TRBJ1-4
d_call: TRBD1
clone_size: .

cdr3_aa: CASSPGLAGTGELFF
cdr3_nt: TGTGCCAGCAGCCCGGGACTAGCGGGGACCGGGGAGCTGTTTTTT
v_call: TRBV11-3
j_call: TRBJ2-2
d_call: TRBD2
clone_size: .

cdr3_aa: CASGIQGLGYTF
cdr3_nt: TGTGCTAGTGGCATACAGGGGCTAGGCTACACCTTC
v_call: TRBV12-5
j_call: TRBJ1-2
d_call: TRBD1
clone_size: once

cdr3_aa: CAADGQGNTEAFF
cdr3_nt: TGTGCCGCCGACGGACAGGGGAACACTGAAGCTTTCTTT
v_call: TRBV10-3
j_call: TRBJ1-1
d_call: TRBD1
clone_size: .

cdr3_aa: CASSPDGGYGYTF
cdr3_nt: TGTGCCAGCTCACCGGACGGAGGCTATGGCTACACCTTC
v_call: TRBV18
j_call: TRBJ1-2
d_call: .
clone_size: .

cdr3_aa: CASSSLPQDRTNEKLFF
cdr3_nt: TGTGCCAGCAGCTCCCTACCCCAGGACAGGACTAATGAAAAACTGTTTTTT
v_call: TRBV5-5
j_call: TRBJ1-4
d_call: TRBD1
clone_size: .

cdr3_aa: CASSLSGTGVSYNEQFF
cdr3_nt: TGTGCCAGCAGCCTGTCCGGGACAGGGGTTTCCTACAATGAGCAGTTCTTC
v_call: TRBV7-2
j_call: TRBJ2-1
d_call: TRBD1
clone_size: .

cdr3_aa: CAWSWGVISRDQPQHF
cdr3_nt: TGTGCCTGGAGTTGGGGGGTCATTAGTAGGGATCAGCCCCAGCATTTT
v_call: TRBV30
j_call: TRBJ1-5
d_call: .
clone_size: .

cdr3_aa: CASTPGWRTEAFF
cdr3_nt: TGTGCCAGCACCCCGGGGTGGCGGACTGAAGCTTTCTTT
v_call: TRBV12-3/TRBV12-4
j_call: TRBJ1-1
d_call: .
clone_size: .

cdr3_aa: CASSPYDSSYGYTF
cdr3_nt: TGTGCCAGTAGTCCATACGACAGCTCCTATGGCTACACCTTC
v_call: TRBV19
j_call: TRBJ1-2
d_call: .
clone_size: .

cdr3_aa: CASSPPGTGANYGYTF
cdr3_nt: TGTGCCAGCTCACCACCGGGGACAGGGGCTAACTATGGCTACACCTTC
v_call: TRBV18
j_call: TRBJ1-2
d_call: TRBD1
clone_size: .

cdr3_aa: CASSPQHWTGGGDGYTF
cdr3_nt: TGTGCCAGTAGTCCCCAACACTGGACAGGGGGCGGTGATGGCTACACCTTC
v_call: TRBV19
j_call: TRBJ1-2
d_call: TRBD1
clone_size: .

cdr3_aa: CASSLDQNQPQHF
cdr3_nt: TGCGCCAGCAGCTTGGATCAGAATCAGCCCCAGCATTTT
v_call: TRBV5-1
j_call: TRBJ1-5
d_call: .
clone_size: .

cdr3_aa: CASSHHTGGSNQPQHF
cdr3_nt: TGCGCCAGCAGCCACCACACAGGGGGCAGCAATCAGCCCCAGCATTTT
v_call: TRBV4-1
j_call: TRBJ1-5
d_call: TRBD1
clone_size: few

cdr3_aa: CSVEDLAGGRETQYF
cdr3_nt: TGCAGCGTTGAAGATCTAGCGGGAGGTCGCGAGACCCAGTACTTC
v_call: TRBV29-1
j_call: TRBJ2-5
d_call: TRBD2
clone_size: .

cdr3_aa: CASSLGSGGGASYEQYF
cdr3_nt: TGTGCCAGCAGCTTAGGTTCGGGCGGGGGGGCCTCCTACGAGCAGTACTTC
v_call: TRBV7-2
j_call: TRBJ2-7
d_call: TRBD2
clone_size: .

cdr3_aa: CASTPGGSNQPQHF
cdr3_nt: TGTGCCAGCACCCCGGGAGGTAGCAATCAGCCCCAGCATTTT
v_call: TRBV27
j_call: TRBJ1-5
d_call: .
clone_size: .

cdr3_aa: CASSAVEVAGNTIYF
cdr3_nt: TGTGCCAGCAGCGCGGTTGAGGTGGCTGGAAACACCATATATTTT
v_call: TRBV9
j_call: TRBJ1-3
d_call: .
clone_size: .

cdr3_aa: CASSPGVWLYEQYF
cdr3_nt: TGTGCCAGCAGTCCAGGGGTATGGCTCTACGAGCAGTACTTC
v_call: TRBV27
j_call: TRBJ2-7
d_call: .
clone_size: .

cdr3_aa: CASSDGRGYGYTF
cdr3_nt: TGTGCCAGCAGTGACGGCAGGGGCTATGGCTACACCTTC
v_call: TRBV2
j_call: TRBJ1-2
d_call: .
clone_size: .

cdr3_aa: CASSQDVLVPNEQFF
cdr3_nt: TGTGCCAGCAGCCAAGATGTACTAGTTCCCAATGAGCAGTTCTTC
v_call: TRBV4-2
j_call: TRBJ2-1
d_call: .
clone_size: .

cdr3_aa: CSVERDRQETQYF
cdr3_nt: TGCAGCGTCGAGAGGGACAGGCAAGAGACCCAGTACTTC
v_call: TRBV29-1
j_call: TRBJ2-5
d_call: TRBD1
clone_size: .

cdr3_aa: CASSSRGWTYNEQFF
cdr3_nt: TGTGCCAGCAGTTCAAGGGGCTGGACCTACAATGAGCAGTTCTTC
v_call: TRBV28
j_call: TRBJ2-1
d_call: .
clone_size: .

cdr3_aa: CASNTGGRGGANVLTF
cdr3_nt: TGTGCCAGCAACACAGGGGGCAGAGGTGGGGCCAACGTCCTGACTTTC
v_call: TRBV28
j_call: TRBJ2-6
d_call: TRBD1
clone_size: .

cdr3_aa: CASSDIRQGRDSPLHF
cdr3_nt: TGTGCCAGCAGTGACATCCGGCAGGGGAGAGATTCACCCCTCCACTTT
v_call: TRBV6-4
j_call: TRBJ1-6
d_call: .
clone_size: .

cdr3_aa: CASSPSVGQGAYEQYF
cdr3_nt: TGTGCCAGCAGCCCGTCGGTAGGACAGGGGGCCTACGAGCAGTACTTC
v_call: TRBV7-3
j_call: TRBJ2-7
d_call: TRBD1
clone_size: once

cdr3_aa: CASSHSTGPSSYNSPLHF
cdr3_nt: TGCGCCAGCAGCCACTCGACAGGCCCGAGCTCCTATAATTCACCCCTCCACTTT
v_call: TRBV5-1
j_call: TRBJ1-6
d_call: .
clone_size: .

cdr3_aa: CASSMRGITGELFF
cdr3_nt: TGTGCCAGTAGTATGCGGGGGATCACCGGGGAGCTGTTTTTT
v_call: TRBV19
j_call: TRBJ2-2
d_call: TRBD2
clone_size: .

cdr3_aa: CASSSGRRVLFF
cdr3_nt: TGTGCCAGCAGCTCTGGCCGGCGGGTACTGTTTTTT
v_call: TRBV28
j_call: TRBJ1-4
d_call: .
clone_size: .

cdr3_aa: CASSLGQGDYGYTF
cdr3_nt: TGTGCCAGCAGCTTGGGACAGGGGGATTATGGCTACACCTTC
v_call: TRBV7-3
j_call: TRBJ1-2
d_call: TRBD1
clone_size: .

cdr3_aa: CASSSGQGISNQPQHF
cdr3_nt: TGTGCCAGCAGTTCTGGACAGGGCATTAGCAATCAGCCCCAGCATTTT
v_call: TRBV6-2/TRBV6-3
j_call: TRBJ1-5
d_call: TRBD1
clone_size: .